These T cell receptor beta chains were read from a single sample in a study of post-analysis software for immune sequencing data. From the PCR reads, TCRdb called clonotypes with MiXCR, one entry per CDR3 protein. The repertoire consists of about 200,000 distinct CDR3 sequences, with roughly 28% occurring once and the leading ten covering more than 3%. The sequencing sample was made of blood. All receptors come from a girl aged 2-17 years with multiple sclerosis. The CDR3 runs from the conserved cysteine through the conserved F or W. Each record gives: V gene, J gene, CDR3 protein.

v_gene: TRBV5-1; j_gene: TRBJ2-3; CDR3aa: CASRSGPSPTDTQYF
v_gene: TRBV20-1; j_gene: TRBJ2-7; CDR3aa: CSAVRDPSSYEQYF
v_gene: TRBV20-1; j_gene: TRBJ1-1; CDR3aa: CSARFRVAFF
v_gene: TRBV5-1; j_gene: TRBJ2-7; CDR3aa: CASSLVGGTYEQYF
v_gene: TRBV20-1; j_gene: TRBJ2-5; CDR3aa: CSGSLAGGTKETQYF
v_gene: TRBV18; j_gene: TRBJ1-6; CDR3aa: CASSPPGVRNSPLHF
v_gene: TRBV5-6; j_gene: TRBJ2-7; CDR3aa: CASSFRGDSYEQYF
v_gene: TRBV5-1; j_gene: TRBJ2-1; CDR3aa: CASSLGTDYNEQFF
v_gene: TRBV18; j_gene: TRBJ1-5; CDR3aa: CASSLAGGDQPHHF
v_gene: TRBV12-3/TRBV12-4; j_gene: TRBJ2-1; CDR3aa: CASSSKRKQFF
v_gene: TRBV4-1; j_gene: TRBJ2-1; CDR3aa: CASSRQGGTGSYNEQFF
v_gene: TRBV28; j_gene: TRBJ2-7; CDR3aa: CASRHRQGPSYEQYF
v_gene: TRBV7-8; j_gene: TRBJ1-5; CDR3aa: CASSSSSADQPQHF
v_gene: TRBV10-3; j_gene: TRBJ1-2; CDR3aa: CAISPQGDYGYTF
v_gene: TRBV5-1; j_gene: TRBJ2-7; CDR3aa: CASRPVQGNHEQYF
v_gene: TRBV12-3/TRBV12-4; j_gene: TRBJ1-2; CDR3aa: CASSCQGGAYGYTF
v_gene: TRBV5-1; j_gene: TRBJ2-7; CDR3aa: CASSLDYEQYF
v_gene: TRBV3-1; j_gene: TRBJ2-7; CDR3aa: CASSPGTSYGQYF
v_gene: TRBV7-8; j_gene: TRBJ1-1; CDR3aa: CASSLWDRNTEAFF
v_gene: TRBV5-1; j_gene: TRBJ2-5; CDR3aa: CASRLSGGKGETQYF
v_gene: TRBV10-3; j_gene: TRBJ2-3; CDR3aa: CAISGGSLSTDTQYF
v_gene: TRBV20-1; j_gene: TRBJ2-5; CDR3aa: CRRDRAQETQYF
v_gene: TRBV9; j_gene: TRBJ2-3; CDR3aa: CASSVVGAADTQYF
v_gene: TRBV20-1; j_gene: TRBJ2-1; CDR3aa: CSAKLFGGNYNEQFF
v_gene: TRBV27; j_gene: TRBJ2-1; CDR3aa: CASSLSAGREQFF
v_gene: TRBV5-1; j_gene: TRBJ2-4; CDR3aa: CASSLYPSRDIQYF
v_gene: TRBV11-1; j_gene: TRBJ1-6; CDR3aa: CASSQLTGGNSPLHF
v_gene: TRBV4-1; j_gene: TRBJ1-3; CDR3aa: CASGDRETGNTIYF
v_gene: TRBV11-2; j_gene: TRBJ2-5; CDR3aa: CASSILAGGGETQYF
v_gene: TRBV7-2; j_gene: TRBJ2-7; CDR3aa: CASSYRGDTYEQYF